A selection of T cell receptor beta chains follows, all from one sample in a study of beta chain features in type 1 diabetes. The repertoire was sequenced with immunoSEQ multiplex PCR; TCRdb's copy has only in-frame clones and lacks some. This table has some 900,000 clones, 15% to 20% appearing once. The sequenced sample consisted of naive CD4+ T cells from blood. These receptors were obtained from a woman between 18 and 30 years old in good health. Each CDR3 is given with its conserved first and last residue. The D gene is left open where the match is weak. Clone size is shown for a subset of rows, as once, few, many or a class of expanded clone.

CDR3 DNA: TGTGCCAGCAGCTTCGGGTTGCAGGGTGCGTCCCCCCCCGGGGAGCTGTTTTTT; CDR3 protein: CASSFGLQGASPPGELFF; J gene: TRBJ2-2; clone size: NA; V gene: TRBV5-4; D gene: NA
CDR3 DNA: TGTGCCAGCAATCGGCGCGGGAGTATAAATGAGCAGTTCTTC; CDR3 protein: CASNRRGSINEQFF; J gene: TRBJ2-1; clone size: many; V gene: TRBV21-1; D gene: NA
CDR3 DNA: TGTGCCAGCACCACGACAGGGACCGAGCAGTACTTC; CDR3 protein: CASTTTGTEQYF; J gene: TRBJ2-7; clone size: NA; V gene: TRBV7-8; D gene: TRBD1
CDR3 DNA: TGTGCCAGCAGTACCCCAGACAGGGTGTTCACAGATACGCAGTATTTT; CDR3 protein: CASSTPDRVFTDTQYF; J gene: TRBJ2-3; clone size: NA; V gene: TRBV28; D gene: TRBD1
CDR3 DNA: TGTGCCAGCAGCTTAGAGGGACAAACCTTGGGATATGGCTACACCTTC; CDR3 protein: CASSLEGQTLGYGYTF; J gene: TRBJ1-2; clone size: NA; V gene: TRBV7-8; D gene: NA
CDR3 DNA: TGTGCCAGCTGGCGCCGGGGGCTTGGGACTGAAGCTTTCTTT; CDR3 protein: CASWRRGLGTEAFF; J gene: TRBJ1-1; clone size: NA; V gene: TRBV28; D gene: NA
CDR3 DNA: TGTGCCAGCAGTTTATGGGGCCCTGGGAGATCTTCCGGCAATGAGCAGTTCTTC; CDR3 protein: CASSLWGPGRSSGNEQFF; J gene: TRBJ2-1; clone size: NA; V gene: TRBV28; D gene: NA
CDR3 DNA: TGTGCCAGCACCCGGCGGTTAGCGGGGGCCATAACTAACAATGAGCAGTTCTTC; CDR3 protein: CASTRRLAGAITNNEQFF; J gene: TRBJ2-1; clone size: once; V gene: TRBV28; D gene: TRBD2
CDR3 DNA: TGTGCCAGCAGCGTAGCCACAGGTTGGGACAATGAGCAGTTCTTC; CDR3 protein: CASSVATGWDNEQFF; J gene: TRBJ2-1; clone size: NA; V gene: TRBV9; D gene: NA
CDR3 DNA: TGTGCCATTTCACAGCCCGACAGGTCCGGGGAGCTGTTTTTT; CDR3 protein: CAISQPDRSGELFF; J gene: TRBJ2-2; clone size: few; V gene: TRBV10-3; D gene: NA
CDR3 DNA: TGTGCCAGCAGCTTAGAGGGCAGGTTCTCCTACGAGCAGTACTTC; CDR3 protein: CASSLEGRFSYEQYF; J gene: TRBJ2-7; clone size: few; V gene: TRBV7-2; D gene: NA
CDR3 DNA: TGTGCCAGTAGTTCCGGACAGGATGGGTGGAGTGGCTACACCTTC; CDR3 protein: CASSSGQDGWSGYTF; J gene: TRBJ1-2; clone size: NA; V gene: TRBV19; D gene: TRBD1
CDR3 DNA: TGTGCCAGCAGCTTTCATGGGCGGGAGAGGGATGAGCAGTTCTTC; CDR3 protein: CASSFHGRERDEQFF; J gene: TRBJ2-1; clone size: NA; V gene: TRBV7-9; D gene: TRBD2
CDR3 DNA: TGTGCCAGCAGTATCCGACTAGCGGGGCTGTCCTACGAGCAGTACTTC; CDR3 protein: CASSIRLAGLSYEQYF; J gene: TRBJ2-7; clone size: NA; V gene: TRBV28; D gene: TRBD2
CDR3 DNA: TGTGCCAGCAGTCTCATGGGCGGGATCCCACCCCTTGACACAGATACGCAGTATTTT; CDR3 protein: CASSLMGGIPPLDTDTQYF; J gene: TRBJ2-3; clone size: few; V gene: TRBV6-7; D gene: NA
CDR3 DNA: TGTGCCAGCAGTGAAAAGACCAGGCGGTCCGTCTACGAGCAGTACTTC; CDR3 protein: CASSEKTRRSVYEQYF; J gene: TRBJ2-7; clone size: once; V gene: TRBV2; D gene: NA